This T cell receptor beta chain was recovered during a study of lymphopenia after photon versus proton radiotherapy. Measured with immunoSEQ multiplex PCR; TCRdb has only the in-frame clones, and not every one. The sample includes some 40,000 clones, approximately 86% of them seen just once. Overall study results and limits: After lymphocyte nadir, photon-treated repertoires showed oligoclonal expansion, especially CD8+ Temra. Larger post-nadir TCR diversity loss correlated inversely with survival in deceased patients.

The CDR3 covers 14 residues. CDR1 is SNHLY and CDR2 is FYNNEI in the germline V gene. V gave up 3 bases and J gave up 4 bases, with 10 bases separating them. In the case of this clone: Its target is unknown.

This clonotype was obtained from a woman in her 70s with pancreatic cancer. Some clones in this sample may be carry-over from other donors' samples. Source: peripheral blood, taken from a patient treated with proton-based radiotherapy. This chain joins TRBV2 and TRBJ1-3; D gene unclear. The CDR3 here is CASSDTSGGNTIYF. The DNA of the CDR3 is TGTGCCAGCAGTGACACTTCGGGAGGAAACACCATATATTTT.